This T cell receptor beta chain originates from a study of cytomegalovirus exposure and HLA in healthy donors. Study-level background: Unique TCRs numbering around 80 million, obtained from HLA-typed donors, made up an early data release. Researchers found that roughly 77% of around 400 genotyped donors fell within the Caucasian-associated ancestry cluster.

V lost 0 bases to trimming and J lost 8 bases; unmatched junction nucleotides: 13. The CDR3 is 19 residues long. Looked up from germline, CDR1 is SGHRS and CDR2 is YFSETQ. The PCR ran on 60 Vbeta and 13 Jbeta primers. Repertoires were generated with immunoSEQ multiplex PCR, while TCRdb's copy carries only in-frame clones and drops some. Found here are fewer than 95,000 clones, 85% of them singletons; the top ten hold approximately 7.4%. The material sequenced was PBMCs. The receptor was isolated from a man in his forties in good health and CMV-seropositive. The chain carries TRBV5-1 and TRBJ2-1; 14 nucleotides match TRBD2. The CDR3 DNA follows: TGCGCCAGCAGCTTGGCACCCTACAGCGGACTAGCGGGGGGCGATGAGCAGTTCTTC. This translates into CASSLAPYSGLAGGDEQFF.